The rows below give T cell receptor beta chains drawn from one sample of a study of cytomegalovirus exposure and HLA in healthy donors. TCRdb's table, derived via immunoSEQ multiplex PCR, lists solely in-frame clones and lacks some. The profile shows over 150,000 clones, roughly 80% of them singletons. The specimen was PBMCs. These receptors all stem from a human donor in good health. The CDR3 runs from the conserved cysteine through the conserved F or W. Fields, in order: J gene, V gene, CDR3 protein.

>TRBJ2-1|TRBV13
CASSSDTFSSYNEQFF
>TRBJ2-6|TRBV5-6
CASSLFTGSGANVLTF
>TRBJ1-2|TRBV28
CASSSRQGGYGYTF
>TRBJ2-7|TRBV6-5
CASSYSRGAYEQYF
>TRBJ2-6|TRBV4-3
CASSQPGQGARGANVLTF
>TRBJ2-7|TRBV2
CASSQETGVYEQYF
>TRBJ1-3|TRBV18
CASSLPPGTGVANTIYF
>TRBJ1-4|TRBV11-2
CASSRQGSNEKLFF
>TRBJ1-1|TRBV7-2
CATRPGGKDTEAFF
>TRBJ2-3|TRBV5-6
CASSLRLTDTQYF
>TRBJ1-1|TRBV18
CASSPSRALTEAFF
>TRBJ1-1|TRBV20-1
CSARGDTEAFF
>TRBJ2-3|TRBV7-9
CASSSTRTEFMRGDTQYF
>TRBJ1-5|TRBV10-3
CAMGQGGQPQHF
>TRBJ1-6|TRBV19
CASSNRQGSPLHF
>TRBJ1-1|TRBV7-9
CASSLGGGLGNTEAFF
>TRBJ2-7|TRBV6-5
CASSSLYYEQYF
>TRBJ2-5|TRBV18
CASSPPGGVGETQYF
>TRBJ1-1|TRBV7-9
CASSLAITNTEAFF
>TRBJ2-7|TRBV11-2
CASSPGTSGGYEQYF
>TRBJ1-2|TRBV2
CASRSRSYGYTF
>TRBJ1-6|TRBV4-3
CASSLRRATGGDNSPLHF
>TRBJ1-1|TRBV7-9
CASRPDRVNTEAFF
>TRBJ2-7|TRBV5-1
CASSSKPGQGAYEQYF
>TRBJ2-1|TRBV4-3
CASSPSGDIYNEQFF
>TRBJ2-5|TRBV25-1
CASSARGANQETQYF
>TRBJ1-1|TRBV12-5
CASGASPGQGNTEAFF
>TRBJ2-6|TRBV7-3
CASSLDRDSSGANVLTF
>TRBJ2-1|TRBV19
CAISTSGGFSYNEQFF
>TRBJ1-1|TRBV6-5
CASSYMGQGVFTEAFF
>TRBJ1-4|TRBV2
CASSELGHENEKLFF
>TRBJ1-5|TRBV28
CASSLQGAGQPQHF
>TRBJ2-1|TRBV4-3
CASSQVGPPIKSEQFF
>TRBJ1-1|TRBV5-4
CASSLGQGEGTEAFF
>TRBJ1-1|TRBV5-6
CASSSSPNTEAFF
>TRBJ2-5|TRBV4-1
CASSQGPGREETQYF
>TRBJ2-7|TRBV5-1
CASSSKDRGGYEQYF
>TRBJ1-2|TRBV4-2
CASSQDLSPGLGGYTF